This entry features one T cell receptor beta chain sequence. This sample stems from a study of CD8 T cells in Susac syndrome. Trimming removed 2 bases at V and 3 bases at J, with 4 bases between. Germline lookup yields CDR1 LGHDT and CDR2 YNNKEL (reference sequence). The CDR3 consists of 12 residues. After extraction with the RNeasy kit, roughly 0.45 to 1 ug of the RNA was reverse transcribed using random hexamers. TCRdb re-derived calls from the immunoSEQ multiplex PCR reads in MiXCR, one entry per CDR3 protein. This table has roughly 150,000 distinct CDR3 sequences, about 95% appearing once. The chain links TRBV3-1 to TRBJ1-2; D is unresolved. Material for sequencing was CD4+ T cells from PBMCs. This TCR derives from a human donor with Susac syndrome. CDR3 protein: CASSQNHYGYTF. CDR3 nucleotide sequence: TGTGCCAGCAGCCAAAATCACTATGGCTACACCTTC. Together with reference TRBV3-1 and TRBJ1-2, the CDR3 gives the full variable domain: DTAVSQTPKYLVTQMGNDKSIKCEQNLGHDTMYWYKQDSKKFLKIMFSYNNKELIINETVPNRFSPKSPDKAHLNLHINSLELGDSAVYFCASSQNHYGYTFGSGTRLTVV.